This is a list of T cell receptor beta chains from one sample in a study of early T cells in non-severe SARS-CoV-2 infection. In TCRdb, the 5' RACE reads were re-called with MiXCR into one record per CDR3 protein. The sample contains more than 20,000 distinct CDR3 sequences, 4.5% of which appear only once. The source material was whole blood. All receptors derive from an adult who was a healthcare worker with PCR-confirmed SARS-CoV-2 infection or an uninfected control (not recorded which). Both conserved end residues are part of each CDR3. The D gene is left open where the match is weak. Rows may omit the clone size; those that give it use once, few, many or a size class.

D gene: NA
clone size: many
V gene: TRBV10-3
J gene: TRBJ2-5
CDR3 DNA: TGTGCCATCAGTGAGTCGATGTTTTGGACAGACGAAGAGACCCAGTACTTC
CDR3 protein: CAISESMFWTDEETQYF

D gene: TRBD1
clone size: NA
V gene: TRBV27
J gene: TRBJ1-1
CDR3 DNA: TGTGCCAGCAGTCACCAGAGACAGGGCAAGAACACTGAAGCTTTCTTT
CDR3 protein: CASSHQRQGKNTEAFF

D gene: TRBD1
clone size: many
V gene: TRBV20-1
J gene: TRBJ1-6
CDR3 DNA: TGCAGTGCTAGACTCCCGGGACAGCTTAATTCACCCCTCCACTTT
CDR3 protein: CSARLPGQLNSPLHF

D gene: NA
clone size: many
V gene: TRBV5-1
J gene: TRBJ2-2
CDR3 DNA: TGCGCCAGCAGCTTGATATGGGACACCGGGGAGCTGTTTTTT
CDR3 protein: CASSLIWDTGELFF

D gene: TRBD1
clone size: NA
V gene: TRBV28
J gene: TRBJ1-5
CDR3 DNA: TGTGCCAGCCTAGTAGGGGGCTTCGGTCAGCCCCAGCATTTT
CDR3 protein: CASLVGGFGQPQHF

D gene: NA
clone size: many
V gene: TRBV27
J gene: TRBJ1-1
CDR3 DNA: TGTGCCAGCAAACTTAGCGGCGATGGCACTGAAGCTTTCTTT
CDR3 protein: CASKLSGDGTEAFF

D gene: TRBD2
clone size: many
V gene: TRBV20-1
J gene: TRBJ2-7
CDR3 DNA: TGCAGTGCTAGTGGTAGCGGGAGAAGTTCCTACGAGCAGTACTTC
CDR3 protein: CSASGSGRSSYEQYF

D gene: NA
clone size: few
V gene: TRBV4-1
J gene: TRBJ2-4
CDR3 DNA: TGCGCCAGCAGCCAAGATATCTGGAACATTCAGTACTTC
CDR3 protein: CASSQDIWNIQYF

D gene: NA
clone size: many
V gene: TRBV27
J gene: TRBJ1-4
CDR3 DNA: TGTGCCAGCAGTTCCCGGACAGCTAATGAAAAACTGTTTTTT
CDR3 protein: CASSSRTANEKLFF

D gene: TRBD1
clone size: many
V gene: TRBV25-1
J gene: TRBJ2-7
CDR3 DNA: TGTGCCAGCAGTGACGACAGGGGACTGAGCTACGAGCAGTACTTC
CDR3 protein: CASSDDRGLSYEQYF

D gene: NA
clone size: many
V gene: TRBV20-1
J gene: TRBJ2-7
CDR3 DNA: TGCAGTGCTAGCTCGGGGACCGTTTCCTACGAGCAGTACTTC
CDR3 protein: CSASSGTVSYEQYF

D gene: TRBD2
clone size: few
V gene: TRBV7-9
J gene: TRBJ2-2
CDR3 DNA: TGTGCCAGCAGCAAGGGACTAGCGGGAGTCGGGGAGCTGTTTTTT
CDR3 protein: CASSKGLAGVGELFF

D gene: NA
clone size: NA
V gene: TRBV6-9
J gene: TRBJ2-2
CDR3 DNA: TGTGCCAGCAGTGACCGGGACGAGAACACCGGGGAGCTGTTTTTT
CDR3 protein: CASSDRDENTGELFF

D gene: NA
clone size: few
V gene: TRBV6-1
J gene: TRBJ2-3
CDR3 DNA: TGTGCCAGCAGTGTGGGCGTTACAGATACGCAGTATTTT
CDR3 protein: CASSVGVTDTQYF

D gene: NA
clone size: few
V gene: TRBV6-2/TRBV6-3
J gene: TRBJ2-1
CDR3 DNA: TGTGCCAGCAGTTACGGTATGTGGAGCGCTGAGCAGTTCTTC
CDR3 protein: CASSYGMWSAEQFF

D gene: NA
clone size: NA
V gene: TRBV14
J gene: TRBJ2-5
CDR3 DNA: TGTGCCAGCAGCCAAACAACAGGCAATCTTGAGACCCAGTACTTC
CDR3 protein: CASSQTTGNLETQYF

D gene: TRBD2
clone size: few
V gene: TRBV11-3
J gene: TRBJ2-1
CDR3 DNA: TGTGCCAGCAGCTCCCGGACTAGCGGGAGTGGGTATGAGCAGTTCTTC
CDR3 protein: CASSSRTSGSGYEQFF

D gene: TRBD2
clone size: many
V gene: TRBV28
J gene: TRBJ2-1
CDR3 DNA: TGTGCCAGCAGTTCCTCTGGGACTAGCGGGAGAGGCGCCAATGAGCAGTTCTTC
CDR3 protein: CASSSSGTSGRGANEQFF

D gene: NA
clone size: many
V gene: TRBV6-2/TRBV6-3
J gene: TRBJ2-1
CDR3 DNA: TGTGCCAGCAGTCCAGGGGTCGCAACCTACAATGAGCAGTTCTTC
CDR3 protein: CASSPGVATYNEQFF

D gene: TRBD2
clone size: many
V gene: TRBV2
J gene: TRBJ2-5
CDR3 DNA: TGTGCCAGCAGTGGGTCTAGCGGGACCCAGTACTTC
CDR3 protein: CASSGSSGTQYF

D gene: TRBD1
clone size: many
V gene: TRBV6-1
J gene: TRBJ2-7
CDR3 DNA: TGTGCCAGCGCCCGGACCGGGACAGATTACGAGCAGTACTTC
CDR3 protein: CASARTGTDYEQYF

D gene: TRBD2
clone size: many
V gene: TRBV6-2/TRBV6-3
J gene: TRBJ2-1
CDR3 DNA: TGTGCCAGCAGCCGGGGACTAGCCCGCTACAATGAGCAGTTCTTC
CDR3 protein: CASSRGLARYNEQFF

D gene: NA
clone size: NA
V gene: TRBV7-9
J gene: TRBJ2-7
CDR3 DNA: TGTGCCAGCAGCTTAATCGGCAGAACCTACGAGCAGTACTTC
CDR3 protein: CASSLIGRTYEQYF

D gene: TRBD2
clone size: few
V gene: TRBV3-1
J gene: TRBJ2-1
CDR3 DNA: TGTGCCAGCAGCCAAGCTAGCGGTTCCTACAATGAGCAGTTCTTC
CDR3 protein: CASSQASGSYNEQFF

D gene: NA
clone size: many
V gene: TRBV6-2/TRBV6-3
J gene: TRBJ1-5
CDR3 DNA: TGTGCCAGCAGTCTACTAGAAAACTATCAGCCCCAGCATTTT
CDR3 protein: CASSLLENYQPQHF

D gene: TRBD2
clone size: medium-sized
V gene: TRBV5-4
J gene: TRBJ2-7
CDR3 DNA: TGTGCCAGCAGCTCGCCCCTAGCGGGAAAGCACGAGCAGTACTTC
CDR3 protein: CASSSPLAGKHEQYF

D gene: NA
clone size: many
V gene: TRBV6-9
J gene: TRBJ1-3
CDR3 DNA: TGTGCCAGCAGCCCTACCCGCTGGACTCGAAAAACTGGAAACACCATATATTTT
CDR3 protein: CASSPTRWTRKTGNTIYF

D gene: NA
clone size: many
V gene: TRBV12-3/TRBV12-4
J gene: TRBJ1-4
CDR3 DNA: TGTGCCAGCAGTTTGGCCCGGGGGGTTGAAAAACTGTTTTTT
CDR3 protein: CASSLARGVEKLFF

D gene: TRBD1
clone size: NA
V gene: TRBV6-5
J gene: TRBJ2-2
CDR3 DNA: TGTGCCAGCAGTTATGACAGGGTCGGGGAGCTGTTTTTT
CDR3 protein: CASSYDRVGELFF

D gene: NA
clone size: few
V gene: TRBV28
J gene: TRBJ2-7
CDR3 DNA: TGTGCCAGCAGTCCCCAGGCGCTCGAGCAGTACTTC
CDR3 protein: CASSPQALEQYF

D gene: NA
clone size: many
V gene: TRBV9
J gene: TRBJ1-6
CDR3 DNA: TGTGCCAGCAGCCTAGGGGGTAGGGATTCACCCCTCCACTTT
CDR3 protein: CASSLGGRDSPLHF

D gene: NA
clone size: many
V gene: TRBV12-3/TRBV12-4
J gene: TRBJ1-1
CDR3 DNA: TGTGCCAGCAGTTTTGGCAGGAACACTGAAGCTTTCTTT
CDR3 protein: CASSFGRNTEAFF

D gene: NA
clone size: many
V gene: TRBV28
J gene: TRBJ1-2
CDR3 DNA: TGTGCCAGCAGTTTTGCGGGGAACTATGGCTACACCTTC
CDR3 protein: CASSFAGNYGYTF

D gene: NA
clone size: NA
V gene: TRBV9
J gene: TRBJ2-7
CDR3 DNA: TGTGCCAGCAGCGTCACAGGGATGGGTTACTACGAGCAGTACTTC
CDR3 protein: CASSVTGMGYYEQYF

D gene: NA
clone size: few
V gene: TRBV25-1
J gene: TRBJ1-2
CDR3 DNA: TGTGCCAGCAGTGGCCCAACAGGGAACTATGGCTACACCTTC
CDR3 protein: CASSGPTGNYGYTF

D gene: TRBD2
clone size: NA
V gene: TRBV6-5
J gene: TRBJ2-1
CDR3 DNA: TGTGCCAGCAGTTATGGCGGGAGGTACAATGAGCAGTTCTTC
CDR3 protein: CASSYGGRYNEQFF

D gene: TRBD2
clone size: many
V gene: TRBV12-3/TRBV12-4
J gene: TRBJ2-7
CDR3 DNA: TGTGCCAGCAGTCCGTGGGAACTAGCGGGTATCTACGAGCAGTACTTC
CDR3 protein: CASSPWELAGIYEQYF

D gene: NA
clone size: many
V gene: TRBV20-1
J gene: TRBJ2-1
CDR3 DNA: TGCAGTGCTAGAGATATGGGACAAATAAACAATGAGCAGTTCTTC
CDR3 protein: CSARDMGQINNEQFF

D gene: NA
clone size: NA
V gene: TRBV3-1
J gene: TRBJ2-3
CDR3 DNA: TGTGCCAGCAGCCCCGTGACGGTTACAGATACGCAGTATTTT
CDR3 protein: CASSPVTVTDTQYF

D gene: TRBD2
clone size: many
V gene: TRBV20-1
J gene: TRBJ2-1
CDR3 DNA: TGCAGTGCTACCCTTTCTAGCGGGAACGGTAATGAGCAGTTCTTC
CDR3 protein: CSATLSSGNGNEQFF

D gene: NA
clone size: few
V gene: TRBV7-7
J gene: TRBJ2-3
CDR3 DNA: TGTGCTAGCAGCTTAGGGGGACTAAACACAGATACGCAGTATTTT
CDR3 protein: CASSLGGLNTDTQYF

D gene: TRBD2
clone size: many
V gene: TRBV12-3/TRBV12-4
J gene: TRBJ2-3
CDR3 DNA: TGTGCCAGCAGTCCCCGCGGCGGGAGGGGCACAGATACGCAGTATTTT
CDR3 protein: CASSPRGGRGTDTQYF

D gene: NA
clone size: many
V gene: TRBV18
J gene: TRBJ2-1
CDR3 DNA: TGTGCCAGCTCAATCCGTCCCCCGTCGGGGGCCAGTGAGCAGTTCTTC
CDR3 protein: CASSIRPPSGASEQFF

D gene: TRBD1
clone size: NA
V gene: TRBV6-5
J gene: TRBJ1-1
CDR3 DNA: TGTGCCAGCAGAAGTCCCGGGACAGGGGTACCTGAAGCTTTCTTT
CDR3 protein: CASRSPGTGVPEAFF

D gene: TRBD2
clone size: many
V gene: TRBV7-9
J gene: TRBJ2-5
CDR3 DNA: TGTGCCAGCAGCGGAGGACCGGGACTAGTTGAGACCCAGTACTTC
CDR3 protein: CASSGGPGLVETQYF

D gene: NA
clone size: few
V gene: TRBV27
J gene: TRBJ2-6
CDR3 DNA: TGTGCCAGCAGACTCTCTGGGGCCAACGTCCTGACTTTC
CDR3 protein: CASRLSGANVLTF

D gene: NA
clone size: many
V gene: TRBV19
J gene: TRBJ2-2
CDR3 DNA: TGTGCCAGTAGTATAGGGAGTCGGGGGGCTAACACCGGGGAGCTGTTTTTT
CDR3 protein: CASSIGSRGANTGELFF

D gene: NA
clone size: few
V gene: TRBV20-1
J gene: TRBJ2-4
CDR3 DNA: TGCAGTGCCACCGAAATGGACCGCGGCCACAAAAACATTCAGTACTTC
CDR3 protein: CSATEMDRGHKNIQYF

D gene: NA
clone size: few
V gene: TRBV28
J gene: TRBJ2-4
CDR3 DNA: TGTGCCAGCAGTTTATTAAGTGCCGGAGCCAAAAACATTCAGTACTTC
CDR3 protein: CASSLLSAGAKNIQYF

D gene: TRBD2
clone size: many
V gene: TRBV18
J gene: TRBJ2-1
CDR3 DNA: TGTGCCAGCTCTCTTACTCCGGGACTAGCGGGAGCTAACAATGAGCAGTTCTTC
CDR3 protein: CASSLTPGLAGANNEQFF

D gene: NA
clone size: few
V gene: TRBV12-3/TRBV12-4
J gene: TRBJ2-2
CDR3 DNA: TGTGCCAGCAGTTTATTGTCAGGGCGGAACGGGGAGCTGTTTTTT
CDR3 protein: CASSLLSGRNGELFF

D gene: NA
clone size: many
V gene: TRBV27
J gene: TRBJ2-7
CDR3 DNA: TGTGCCAGCAGTTTGATTGGAGCCTACGAGCAGTACTTC
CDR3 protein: CASSLIGAYEQYF

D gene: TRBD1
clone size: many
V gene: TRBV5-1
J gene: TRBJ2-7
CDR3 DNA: TGCGCCAGCAGCTTGGGGACAGGGGAGGGCGAGCAGTACTTC
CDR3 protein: CASSLGTGEGEQYF

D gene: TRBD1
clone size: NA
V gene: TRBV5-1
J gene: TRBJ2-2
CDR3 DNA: TGCGCCAGCAGCTACGGGACAGGGGCCTACCCCGGGGAGCTGTTTTTT
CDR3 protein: CASSYGTGAYPGELFF

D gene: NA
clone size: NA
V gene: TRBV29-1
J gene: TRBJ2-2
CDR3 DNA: TGCAGCGTTATGGGCGGGGCAGGGTCTAACACCGGGGAGCTGTTTTTT
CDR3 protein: CSVMGGAGSNTGELFF